The rows below give T cell receptor beta chains drawn from one sample of a study of immune cell composition in non-small cell lung cancer. Clones were sequenced by immunoSEQ multiplex PCR, and TCRdb holds only the in-frame ones, with some missing. The table lists about 6,600 clones, roughly two thirds of them singletons. The sample consisted of non-adjacent lung tissue. These receptors all stem from a human donor with non-small cell lung cancer. The CDR3 runs from the conserved cysteine through the conserved F or W. D genes are given only for firm matches. Rows give clone size only sometimes, using once, few, many, or a class for an expanded clone.

TRBJ1-2 | TRBD1 | few | TRBV2 | TGTGCCAGCAGCTGGGACAGCACTAACTATGGCTACACCTTC | CASSWDSTNYGYTF
TRBJ1-5 | . | few | TRBV2 | TGTGCCAGCAGTGAAGCGGGACACAATCAGCCCCAGCATTTT | CASSEAGHNQPQHF
TRBJ2-2 | TRBD1 | . | TRBV11-2 | TGTGCCAGCAGCCAGAGACAGGGGAACACCGGGGAGCTGTTTTTT | CASSQRQGNTGELFF
TRBJ2-3 | TRBD1 | . | TRBV6-6 | TGTGCCAGCAATCCCCGACAGGGGTATCCAGATACGCAGTATTTT | CASNPRQGYPDTQYF
TRBJ1-2 | TRBD1 | medium-sized | TRBV7-2 | TGTGCCAGCAGCGACAGGGGGCTTGGCTACACCTTC | CASSDRGLGYTF
TRBJ2-3 | . | few | TRBV7-2 | TGTGCCAGCAGCTTAGGACCCCCGGGAGACAGGGCAGATACGCAGTATTTT | CASSLGPPGDRADTQYF
TRBJ1-1 | . | . | TRBV6-1 | TGTGCCAGCAGTCCATCTCCAGGGAACACTGAAGCTTTCTTT | CASSPSPGNTEAFF
TRBJ2-1 | . | . | TRBV7-9 | TGTGCCAGCAGCCCTACGGGGGTCTCCTACAATGAGCAGTTCTTC | CASSPTGVSYNEQFF
TRBJ2-7 | TRBD1 | medium-sized | TRBV29-1 | TGCAGCGTTGGCGGCCGGACAGGGATCTACGAGCAGTACTTC | CSVGGRTGIYEQYF
TRBJ2-4 | . | . | TRBV7-2 | TGTGCCAGCATCGAAGGTCCGGGACTTTACCCCCCAGCCAAAAACATTCAGTACTTC | CASIEGPGLYPPAKNIQYF
TRBJ2-7 | TRBD2 | . | TRBV6-5 | TGTGCCAGCAGTCCCCCGGGAGCGGGGGACGAGCAGTACTTC | CASSPPGAGDEQYF
TRBJ2-2 | TRBD1 | . | TRBV6-5 | TGTGCCAGCAGTTATCGGACAGGGCACCGAACCGGGGAGCTGTTTTTT | CASSYRTGHRTGELFF
TRBJ1-6 | . | few | TRBV10-2 | TGCGCCAGCAGTGAGTCGAGGCAGGGAGGGTCACCCCTCCACTTT | CASSESRQGGSPLHF
TRBJ2-2 | . | . | TRBV7-9 | TGTGCCAGCCCCTCCCGGCTGGCGGGTACCGGGGAGCTGTTTTTT | CASPSRLAGTGELFF
TRBJ2-3 | TRBD2 | . | TRBV5-6 | TGTGCCAGCAGGTCCCTTACTAGCGGGGGGGCCACAGATACGCAGTATTTT | CASRSLTSGGATDTQYF
TRBJ2-1 | TRBD1 | . | TRBV10-3 | TGTGCCATCAGTGAGAGGACAGGGGGAGATGAGCAGTTCTTC | CAISERTGGDEQFF
TRBJ2-7 | . | . | TRBV5-6 | TGTGCCAGCAGCCTACCAAGCTACAGGGTCGAGCAGTACTTC | CASSLPSYRVEQYF
TRBJ2-7 | . | . | TRBV4-2 | TGTGCCAGCAGTCAGGGGGGTAGCTCCTACGAGCAGTACTTC | CASSQGGSSYEQYF
TRBJ1-2 | TRBD1 | . | TRBV5-1 | TGCGCCAGCAGCTTAGGACAGGTCAGCTATGGCTACACCTTC | CASSLGQVSYGYTF
TRBJ1-1 | TRBD1 | few | TRBV28 | TGTGCCAGCAGTATCCTAGGACAGGGGTCTGGAGCTTTCTTT | CASSILGQGSGAFF
TRBJ2-5 | TRBD2 | . | TRBV9 | TGTGCCAGCAGCGTAGGGACTAGTGGGGTAGGAGAGACCCAGTACTTC | CASSVGTSGVGETQYF
TRBJ2-4 | TRBD1 | . | TRBV7-3 | TGTGCCAGCAGCACCGGGACAGCTCTAGCCAAAAACATTCAGTACTTC | CASSTGTALAKNIQYF
TRBJ2-3 | TRBD2 | . | TRBV5-6 | TGTGCCAGCAGCTTCGTAGCGGGGGGGGCAGGGGGCGCGACAGATACGCAGTATTTT | CASSFVAGGAGGATDTQYF
TRBJ2-1 | TRBD2 | . | TRBV5-3 | TGTGCCAGAAGCGGCGGACTAGCGGGAGCTTACAATGAGCAGTTCTTC | CARSGGLAGAYNEQFF
TRBJ2-7 | TRBD1 | . | TRBV2 | TGTGCCAGCGCACCCGACAGGGACTACGAGCAGTACTTC | CASAPDRDYEQYF
TRBJ2-7 | . | . | TRBV27 | TGTGCCAGCGGACGAACGACAGGACGCGAGCAGTACTTC | CASGRTTGREQYF
TRBJ2-3 | TRBD2 | . | TRBV10-3 | TGTGCCATCAGTGAGGAACCCACTAGCGGGAGTAGAGATACGCAGTATTTT | CAISEEPTSGSRDTQYF
TRBJ2-3 | TRBD2 | . | TRBV9 | TGTGCCAGCAGCGTGGATAGCGGGCGGGCTACAGATACGCAGTATTTT | CASSVDSGRATDTQYF
TRBJ2-7 | TRBD2 | . | TRBV6-5 | TGTGCCAGCAGTTGGGGACTAGGAGCCTACGAGCAGTACTTC | CASSWGLGAYEQYF
TRBJ2-5 | TRBD1 | . | TRBV6-5 | TGTGCCAGCAGTTATGGGACAGGGTATCAAGAGACCCAGTACTTC | CASSYGTGYQETQYF
TRBJ2-2 | . | once | TRBV15 | TGTGCCACCAGCAGAGATAAGGGGGTAACCGGGGAGCTGTTTTTT | CATSRDKGVTGELFF
TRBJ2-1 | . | once | TRBV14 | TGTGCCAGCAGTCCTAGGGGGAGGGGAAGCTACAATGAGCAGTTCTTC | CASSPRGRGSYNEQFF
TRBJ1-2 | . | . | TRBV7-9 | TGTGCCAGCAGCTTAATTCTCGGTGCAGGTGGCTACACCTTC | CASSLILGAGGYTF